This record looks at one T cell receptor (beta chain) sequence and its context. CDR3 length: 15 amino acids. V was cut by 2 bases and J by 6 bases, with 16 bases left in between. Germline-derived CDR1 and CDR2 are MDHEN and SYDVKM. Methods used by the authors: Amplification from reference gene primers served as the basis for estimated nucleated cell counts. The assay was immunoSEQ multiplex PCR, and TCRdb's table has in-frame clones only and misses some. V and J calls and clone size follow that table, whereas D and trimming were derived from the DNA. This sample has about 200,000 clones, with 88% found just once. This sample was included in a study of blood T cell repertoires in COVID-19. Overall study: Italy, Spain and the United States were the sources of the convalescent and acute COVID-19 samples. In each case, the material was cDNA or gDNA derived from T cells, B-cell-depleted T cells, or PBMCs.

The TCR comes from a human donor in a cohort sampled during active COVID-19. The chain combines TRBV28 with TRBJ1-2; no clear D. Source material: peripheral blood. The CDR3 region is CASSLPREGWNGYTF. As DNA, the CDR3 is TGTGCCAGCAGTTTACCCCGGGAGGGTTGGAATGGCTACACCTTC.